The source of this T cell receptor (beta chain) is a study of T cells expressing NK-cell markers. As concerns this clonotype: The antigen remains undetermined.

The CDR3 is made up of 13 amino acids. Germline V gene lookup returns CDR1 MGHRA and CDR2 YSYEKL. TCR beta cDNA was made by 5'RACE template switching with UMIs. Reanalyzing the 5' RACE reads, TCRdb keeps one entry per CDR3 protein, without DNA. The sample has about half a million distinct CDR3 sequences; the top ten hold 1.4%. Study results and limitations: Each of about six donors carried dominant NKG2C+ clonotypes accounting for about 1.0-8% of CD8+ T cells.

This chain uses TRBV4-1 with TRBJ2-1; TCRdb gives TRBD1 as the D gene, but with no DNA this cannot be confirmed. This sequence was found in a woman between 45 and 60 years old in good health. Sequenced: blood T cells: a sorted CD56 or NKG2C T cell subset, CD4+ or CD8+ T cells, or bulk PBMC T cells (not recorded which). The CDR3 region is CASQGSLYNEQFF.